This T cell receptor (beta chain) was recovered during a study of T cells in Graves' hyperthyroidism and ophthalmopathy. This clonotype was picked up many times. This CDR3 is 16 amino acids long. Trimming stripped 8 bases from V and 4 bases from J, with 21 bases between. Authors of the study amplified TCR beta CDR3 regions from RNA transcripts. Researchers ran a first-round RT-PCR on the TCR CDR3 using the HTBI primer set. TCRdb re-called the multiplex PCR reads with MiXCR, one entry per CDR3 protein. The table has 130,000 to 150,000 distinct CDR3 sequences, 22% seen once. Sequenced material: blood. This sequence was found in a woman in her 50s with Graves' hyperthyroidism that later progressed to Graves' ophthalmopathy. The V gene is TRBV12-3 or TRBV12-4, the J gene TRBJ1-5, with D tentatively TRBD1 (5 bases). In DNA, the CDR3 is TGTGCCAGCGCTTCGGGGAGGGGCACTCCTAATCAGCCCCAGCATTTT. Encoded protein: CASASGRGTPNQPQHF.